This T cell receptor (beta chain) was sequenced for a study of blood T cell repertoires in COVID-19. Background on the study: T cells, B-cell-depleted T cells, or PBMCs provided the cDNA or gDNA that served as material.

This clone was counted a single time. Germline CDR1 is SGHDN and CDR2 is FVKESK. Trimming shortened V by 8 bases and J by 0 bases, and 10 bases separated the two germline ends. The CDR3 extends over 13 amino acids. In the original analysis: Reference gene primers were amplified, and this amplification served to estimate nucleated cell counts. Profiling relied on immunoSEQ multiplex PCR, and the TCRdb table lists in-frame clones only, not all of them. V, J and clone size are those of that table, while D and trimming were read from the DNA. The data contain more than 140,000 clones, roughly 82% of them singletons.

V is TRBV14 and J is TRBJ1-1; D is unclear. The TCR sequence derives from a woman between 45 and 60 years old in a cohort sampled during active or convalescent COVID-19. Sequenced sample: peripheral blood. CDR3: CASGRSVNTEAFF. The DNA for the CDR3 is TGTGCCAGCGGGCGCTCCGTGAACACTGAAGCTTTCTTT.